The 7 T cell receptor beta chains presented below share a single source sample, sequenced in a study of blood T cell repertoires in COVID-19. Only in-frame clones appear in the TCRdb table, and some are missing; sequencing was by immunoSEQ multiplex PCR. The sample lists 270,000 or so clones; roughly 87% were seen once. The sample consisted of peripheral blood. The receptors originated from a woman aged 40 to 50 who had recovered from COVID-19.

The chain is built from TRBV3-1 (or the pseudogene TRBV3-2) and TRBJ2-6, with TRBD2 as a possible D gene (6 bases). Germline CDR1 and CDR2: LGHDT and YNNKEL (reference sequence). The CDR3 totals 16 residues. V was shortened by 4 bases and J by 4 bases, with 14 bases between the two germline ends. The CDR3 bases are TGTGCCAGCAGCCCGCTGGGGGGTAGCGGGGCCAACGTCCTGACTTTC. As protein: CASSPLGGSGANVLTF.

The rearrangement uses TRBV19 and TRBJ1-1, with 10 bases aligning to TRBD1. V was clipped by 3 bases and J by 12 bases; unmatched bases: 7. Germline CDR1 is LNHDA and CDR2 is SQIVND (reference sequence). The CDR3 has 13 residues. The DNA for the CDR3 is TGTGCCAGTAGTATGGTTAGGGGACAGGGGACTTTCTTT. It codes for CASSMVRGQGTFF.

This sequence joins TRBV3-1 (or the pseudogene TRBV3-2) and TRBJ1-2; D not resolved. CDR1 and CDR2 from the germline V gene are LGHDT and YNNKEL (reference sequence). V lost 6 bases and J lost 5, with 16 bases in between. The CDR3 has 14 residues. CDR3 bases: TGTGCCAGCAGTCGACCCGACAAAGGTTATGGCTACACCTTC. Amino acids: CASSRPDKGYGYTF.

The chain couples TRBV19 to TRBJ1-1; 8 nucleotides align to TRBD1. From germline, CDR1 is LNHDA and CDR2 SQIVND (reference sequence). The junction had 7 bases not matched to a gene; V was cut back by 4 bases and J by 6 bases. The CDR3 is made up of 14 amino acids. The CDR3 here is CASSSRGPPAEAFF. In DNA, the CDR3 is TGTGCCAGTAGTAGCAGGGGGCCGCCCGCTGAAGCTTTCTTT.

This rearrangement joins TRBV18 to TRBJ1-1, with 9 bases identical to TRBD1. Trimming cost V 5 bases and J 1 base; bases outside gene matches: 2. The CDR3 contains 14 residues. The V gene's germline CDR1 is KGHSH and CDR2 LQKENI. CDR3 sequence reads: CASSAGQGNTEAFF. The CDR3 bases are TGTGCCAGCTCAGCGGGACAGGGGAACACTGAAGCTTTCTTT.

A few counts support this clone. The chain joins TRBV27 to TRBJ1-1, with 7 bases fitting TRBD1. V dropped 3 bases and J dropped 0; count of bases not matched to a gene: 1. The CDR3 covers 14 residues. CDR1 and CDR2 (germline): MNHEY, SMNVEV (reference sequence). CDR3 nucleotides: TGTGCCAGCAGTTTGGGACAGATGAACACTGAAGCTTTCTTT. This codes for CASSLGQMNTEAFF.

V usage is TRBV24-1 and J usage is TRBJ2-5, with D possibly TRBD1 on 5 matching bases. Germline assignment: CDR1 KGHDR and CDR2 SFDVKD. Trimming removed 0 bases from V and 5 bases from J, with 12 bases in between. The CDR3 runs 15 residues. CDR3 sequence: CATSDLQDMWETQYF. The CDR3 nucleotides read TGTGCCACCAGTGATTTGCAGGACATGTGGGAGACCCAGTACTTC.